The subject of this entry is one T cell receptor beta chain. What it binds is unknown. In the same sample, other DNA sequences code for this CDR3. This record comes from a study of shared clonotypes between healthy human individuals. The method was immunoSEQ multiplex PCR; TCRdb's version includes in-frame clones alone and lacks a portion of them. This sample has hundreds of thousands of clones, with about 95% found just once. Naive CD8 isolation took CD45RO-negative cells positively selected for CCR7 and excluded terminally differentiated effector memory CD45RA+ cells. The study enrolled healthy HIV-negative adults without recent acute infections or vaccinations as donors. The CDR3 loop spans 12 amino acids. Per the germline V gene, CDR1 is LNHNV and CDR2 is YYDKDF (reference sequence). V gave up 0 bases and J gave up 2 bases, with 1 base separating them. Broader study findings: Researchers found naive subsets generally carried larger estimated richness than memory subsets. A handful of donors showed sharing of about 4.8% of naive CD4 clonotypes.

The source is a woman aged 25 to 39 in good health. The J gene is TRBJ1-2, the V gene TRBV15; D remains ambiguous. Material: naive CD8+ T cells sorted from blood. The CDR3, as DNA: TGTGCCACCAGCAGAGACAACTATGGCTACACCTTC. Its protein product is CATSRDNYGYTF.